This T cell receptor beta chain was captured by sequencing in a study of breast tumors, draining lymph nodes, adjacent tissues. Study-wide points: That most tumor T cells come from lymph nodes remained unproven. Data fit most tumor T cells coming from lymph node, expanding in tumor.

CDR3 length equals 15 residues. V dropped 6 bases and J dropped 5; count of bases not matched to a gene: 3. CDR1 ENHRY and CDR2 SYGVKD come from the germline V gene. As concerns this clonotype: Its antigen is not known.

The lymph nodes were axillary draining lymph nodes from breast cancer patients. TCRdb processed the multiplex PCR reads anew with MiXCR; each CDR3 protein has one entry. The sample consists of 150,000 to 200,000 distinct CDR3 sequences, 25% to 40% of them appearing once. The chain has TRBV10-3 and TRBJ2-1; 14 bases match TRBD2. The clonotype was recovered from a female donor with breast cancer. Some clones in this sample may be carry-over from other donors' samples. Sequencing used axillary lymph node tissue. CDR3 DNA sequence: TGTGCCATCAGGGGGACTAGCGGGGGTCACAATGAGCAGTTCTTC. This translates into CAIRGTSGGHNEQFF.